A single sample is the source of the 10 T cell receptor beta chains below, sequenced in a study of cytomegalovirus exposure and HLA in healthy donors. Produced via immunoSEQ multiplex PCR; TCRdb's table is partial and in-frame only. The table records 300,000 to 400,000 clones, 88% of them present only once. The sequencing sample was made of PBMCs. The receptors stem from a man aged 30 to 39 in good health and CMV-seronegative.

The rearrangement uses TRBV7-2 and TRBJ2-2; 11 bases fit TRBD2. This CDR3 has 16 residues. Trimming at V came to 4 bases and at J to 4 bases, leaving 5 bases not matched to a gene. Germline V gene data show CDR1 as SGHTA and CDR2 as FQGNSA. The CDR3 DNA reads TGTGCCAGCAGCTCAGTAGCGGGGGGGCTCACCGGGGAGCTGTTTTTT. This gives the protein CASSSVAGGLTGELFF.

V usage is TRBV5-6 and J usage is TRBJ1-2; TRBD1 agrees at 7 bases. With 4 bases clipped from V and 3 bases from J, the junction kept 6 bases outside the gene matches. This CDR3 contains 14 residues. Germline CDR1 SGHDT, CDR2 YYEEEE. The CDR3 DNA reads TGTGCCAGCAGCAACACAGGGGAGGACTATGGCTACACCTTC. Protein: CASSNTGEDYGYTF.

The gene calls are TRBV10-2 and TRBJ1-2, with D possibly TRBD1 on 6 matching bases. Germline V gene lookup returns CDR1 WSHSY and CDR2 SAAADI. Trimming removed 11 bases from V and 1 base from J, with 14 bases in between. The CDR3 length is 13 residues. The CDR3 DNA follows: TGCGCCCACCCCCACAGGGATAACTATGGCTACACCTTC. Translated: CAHPHRDNYGYTF.

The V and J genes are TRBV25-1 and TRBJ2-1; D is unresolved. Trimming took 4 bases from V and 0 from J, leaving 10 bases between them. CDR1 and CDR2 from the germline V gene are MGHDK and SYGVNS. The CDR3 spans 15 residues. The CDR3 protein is CASSGFSGSYNEQFF. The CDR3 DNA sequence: TGTGCCAGCAGTGGCTTTTCGGGCTCCTACAATGAGCAGTTCTTC.

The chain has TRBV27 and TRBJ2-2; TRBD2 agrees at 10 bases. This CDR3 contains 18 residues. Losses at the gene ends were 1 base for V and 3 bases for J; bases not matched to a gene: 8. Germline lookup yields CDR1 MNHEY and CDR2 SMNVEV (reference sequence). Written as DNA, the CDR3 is TGTGCCAGCAGTTTATTGGTTAGCGGGGGGCCCTACACCGGGGAGCTGTTTTTT. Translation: CASSLLVSGGPYTGELFF.

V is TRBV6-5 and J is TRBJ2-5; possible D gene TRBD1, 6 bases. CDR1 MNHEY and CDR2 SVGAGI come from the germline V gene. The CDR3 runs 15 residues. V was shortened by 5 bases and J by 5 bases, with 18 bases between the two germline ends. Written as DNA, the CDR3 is TGTGCCAGCAGTCAGGGGCCTTATTTTGCGGAGACCCAGTACTTC. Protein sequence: CASSQGPYFAETQYF.

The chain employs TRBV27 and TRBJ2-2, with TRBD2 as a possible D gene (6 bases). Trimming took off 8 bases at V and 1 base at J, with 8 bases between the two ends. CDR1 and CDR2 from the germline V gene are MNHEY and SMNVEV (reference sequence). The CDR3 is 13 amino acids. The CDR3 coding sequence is TGTGCCAGCTCGGGGGAGAACACCGGGGAGCTGTTTTTT. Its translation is CASSGENTGELFF.

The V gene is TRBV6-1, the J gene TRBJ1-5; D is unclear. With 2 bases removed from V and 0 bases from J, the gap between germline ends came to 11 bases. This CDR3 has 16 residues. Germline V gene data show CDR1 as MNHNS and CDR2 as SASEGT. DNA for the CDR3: TGTGCCAGCAGTGAAAGCCTGGGCGCTAGCAATCAGCCCCAGCATTTT. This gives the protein CASSESLGASNQPQHF.

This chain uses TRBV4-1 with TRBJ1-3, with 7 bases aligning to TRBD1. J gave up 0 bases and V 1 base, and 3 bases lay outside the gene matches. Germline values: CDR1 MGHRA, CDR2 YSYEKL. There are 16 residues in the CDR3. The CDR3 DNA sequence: TGCGCCAGCAGCCAAGGTAGACAGGGCTCTGGAAACACCATATATTTT. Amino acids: CASSQGRQGSGNTIYF.

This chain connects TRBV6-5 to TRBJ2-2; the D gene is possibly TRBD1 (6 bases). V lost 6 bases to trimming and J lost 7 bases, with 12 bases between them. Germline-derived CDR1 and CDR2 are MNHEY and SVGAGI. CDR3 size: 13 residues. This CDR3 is CASSPDRLGELFF. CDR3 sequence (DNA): TGTGCCAGCAGCCCGGACAGACTCGGGGAGCTGTTTTTT.